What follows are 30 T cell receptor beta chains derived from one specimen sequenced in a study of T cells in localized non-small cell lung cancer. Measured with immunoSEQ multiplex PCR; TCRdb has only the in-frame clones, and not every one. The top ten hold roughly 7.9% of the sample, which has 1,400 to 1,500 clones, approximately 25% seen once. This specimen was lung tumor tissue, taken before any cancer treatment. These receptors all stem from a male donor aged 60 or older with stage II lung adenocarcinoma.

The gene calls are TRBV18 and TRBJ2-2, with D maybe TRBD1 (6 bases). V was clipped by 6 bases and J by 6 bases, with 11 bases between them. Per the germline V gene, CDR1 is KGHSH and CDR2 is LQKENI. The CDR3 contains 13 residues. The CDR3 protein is CASSPRGAGELFF. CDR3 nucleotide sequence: TGTGCCAGCTCCCCCAGGGGAGCCGGGGAGCTGTTTTTT.

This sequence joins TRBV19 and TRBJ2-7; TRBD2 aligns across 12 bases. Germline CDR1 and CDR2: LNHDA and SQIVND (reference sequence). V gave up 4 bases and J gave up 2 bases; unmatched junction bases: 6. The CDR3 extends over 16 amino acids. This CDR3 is CASSTPLAGGPYEQYF. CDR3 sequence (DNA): TGTGCCAGTAGTACTCCACTAGCGGGAGGTCCCTACGAGCAGTACTTC.

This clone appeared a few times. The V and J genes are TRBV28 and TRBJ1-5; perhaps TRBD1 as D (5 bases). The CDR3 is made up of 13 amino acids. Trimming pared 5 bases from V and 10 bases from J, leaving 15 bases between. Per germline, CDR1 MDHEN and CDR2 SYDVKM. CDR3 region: CASSPTRDYPQHF. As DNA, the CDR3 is TGTGCCAGCAGTCCTACTCGGGACTACCCCCAGCATTTT.

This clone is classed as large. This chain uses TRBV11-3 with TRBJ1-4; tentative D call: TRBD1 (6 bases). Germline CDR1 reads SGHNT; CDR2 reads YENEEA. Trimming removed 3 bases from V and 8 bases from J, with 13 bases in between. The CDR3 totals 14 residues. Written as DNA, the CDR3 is TGTGCCAGCAGCTTCACAGGGAATAAGGAAAAACTGTTTTTT. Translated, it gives CASSFTGNKEKLFF.

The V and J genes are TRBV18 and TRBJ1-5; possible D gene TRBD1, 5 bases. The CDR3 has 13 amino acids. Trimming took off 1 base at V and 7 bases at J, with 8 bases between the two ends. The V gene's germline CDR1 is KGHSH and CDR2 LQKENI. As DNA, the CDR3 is TGTGCCAGCTCACCACAAGGGGTACAGCCCCAGCATTTT. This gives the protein CASSPQGVQPQHF.

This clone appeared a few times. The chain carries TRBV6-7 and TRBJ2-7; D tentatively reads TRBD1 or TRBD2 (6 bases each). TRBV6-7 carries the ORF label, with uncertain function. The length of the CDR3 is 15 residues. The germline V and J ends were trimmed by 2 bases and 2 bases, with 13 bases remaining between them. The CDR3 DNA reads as TGTGCCAGCAGTTACAGGCTCGGGGGCACCTACGAGCAGTACTTC. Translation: CASSYRLGGTYEQYF.

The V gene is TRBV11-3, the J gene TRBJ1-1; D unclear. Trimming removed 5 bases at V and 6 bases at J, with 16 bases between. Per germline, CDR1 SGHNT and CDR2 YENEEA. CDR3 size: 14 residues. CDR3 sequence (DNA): TGTGCCAGCAGCCTAGGGTCCGGGTTGGCTGAAGCTTTCTTT. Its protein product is CASSLGSGLAEAFF.

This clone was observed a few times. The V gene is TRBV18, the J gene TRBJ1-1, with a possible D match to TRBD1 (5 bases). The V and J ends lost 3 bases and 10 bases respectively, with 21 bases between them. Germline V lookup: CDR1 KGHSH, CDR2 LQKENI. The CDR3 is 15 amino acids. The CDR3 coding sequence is TGTGCCAGCTCACCCGACCAGGGCCTCCGCGACGGAGCTTTCTTT. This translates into CASSPDQGLRDGAFF.

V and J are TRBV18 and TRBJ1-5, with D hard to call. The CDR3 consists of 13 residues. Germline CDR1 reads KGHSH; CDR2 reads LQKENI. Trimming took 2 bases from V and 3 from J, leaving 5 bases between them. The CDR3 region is CASSPGINQPQHF. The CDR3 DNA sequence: TGTGCCAGCTCACCAGGGATCAATCAGCCCCAGCATTTT.

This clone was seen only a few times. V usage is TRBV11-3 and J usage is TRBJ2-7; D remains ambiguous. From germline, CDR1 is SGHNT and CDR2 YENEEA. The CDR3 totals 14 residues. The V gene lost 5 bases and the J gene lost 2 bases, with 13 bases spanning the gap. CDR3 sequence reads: CASSVVGFAYEQYF. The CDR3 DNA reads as TGTGCCAGCAGCGTGGTAGGGTTCGCCTACGAGCAGTACTTC.

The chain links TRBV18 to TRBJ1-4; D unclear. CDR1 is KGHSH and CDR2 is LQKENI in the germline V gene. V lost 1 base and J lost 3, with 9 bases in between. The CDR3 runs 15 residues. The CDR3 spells CASSPLSDSNEKLFF. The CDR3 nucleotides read TGTGCCAGCTCACCACTATCCGACTCTAATGAAAAACTGTTTTTT.

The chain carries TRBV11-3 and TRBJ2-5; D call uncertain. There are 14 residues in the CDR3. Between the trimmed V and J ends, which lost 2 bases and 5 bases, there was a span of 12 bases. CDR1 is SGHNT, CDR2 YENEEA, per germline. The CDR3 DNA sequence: TGTGCCAGCAGCTTATTAGAGGACGGGGAGACCCAGTACTTC. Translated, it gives CASSLLEDGETQYF.

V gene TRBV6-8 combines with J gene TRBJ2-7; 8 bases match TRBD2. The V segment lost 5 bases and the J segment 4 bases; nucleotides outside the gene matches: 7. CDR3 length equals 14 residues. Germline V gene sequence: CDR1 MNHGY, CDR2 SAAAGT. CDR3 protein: CASSAASGYYEQYF. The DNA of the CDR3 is TGTGCCAGCAGTGCCGCTAGCGGGTATTACGAGCAGTACTTC.

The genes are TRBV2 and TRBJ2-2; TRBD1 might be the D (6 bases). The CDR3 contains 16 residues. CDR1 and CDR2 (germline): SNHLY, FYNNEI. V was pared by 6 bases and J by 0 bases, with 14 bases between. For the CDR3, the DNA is TGTGCCAGCAGCGTACAGGACAGCTCGAACACCGGGGAGCTGTTTTTT. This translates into CASSVQDSSNTGELFF.

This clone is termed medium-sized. The CDR3 is CASSLRAGGLMNTEAFF. CDR3 nucleotides: TGTGCCAGCAGCTTACGGGCGGGGGGCCTCATGAACACTGAAGCTTTCTTT. V and J are TRBV11-3 and TRBJ1-1, with D tentatively TRBD1 (6 bases). The CDR3 has 17 residues. With 2 bases removed from V and 0 bases from J, the gap between germline ends came to 16 bases. The germline gives CDR1 SGHNT, CDR2 YENEEA.

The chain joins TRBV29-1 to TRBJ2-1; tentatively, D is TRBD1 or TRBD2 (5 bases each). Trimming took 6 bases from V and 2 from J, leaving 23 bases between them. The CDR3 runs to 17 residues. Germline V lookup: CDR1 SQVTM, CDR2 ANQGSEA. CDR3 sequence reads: CSVVTRPRDGAYNEQFF. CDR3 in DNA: TGCAGCGTAGTTACTCGGCCCCGGGACGGAGCCTACAATGAGCAGTTCTTC.

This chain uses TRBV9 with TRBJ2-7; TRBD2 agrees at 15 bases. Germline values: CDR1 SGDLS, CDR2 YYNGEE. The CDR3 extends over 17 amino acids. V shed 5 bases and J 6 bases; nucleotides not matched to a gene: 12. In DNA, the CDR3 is TGTGCCAGCAGTGAAGCGCTTCCGGGACTAGCGGGAGGCGAGCAGTACTTC. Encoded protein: CASSEALPGLAGGEQYF.

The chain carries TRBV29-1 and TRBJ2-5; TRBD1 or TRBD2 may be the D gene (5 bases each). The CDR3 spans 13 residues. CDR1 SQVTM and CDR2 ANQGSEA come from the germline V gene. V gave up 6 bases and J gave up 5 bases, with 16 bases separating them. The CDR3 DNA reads TGCAGCGTCGCTTGGGGGTTGGAGGAGACCCAGTACTTC. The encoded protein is CSVAWGLEETQYF.

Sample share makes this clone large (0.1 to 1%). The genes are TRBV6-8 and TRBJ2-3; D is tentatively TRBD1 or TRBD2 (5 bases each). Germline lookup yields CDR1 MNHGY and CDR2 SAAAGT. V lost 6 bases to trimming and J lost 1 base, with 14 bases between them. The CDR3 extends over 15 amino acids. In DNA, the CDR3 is TGTGCCAGCAGGATGGCCTTGGGGGGCACAGATACGCAGTATTTT. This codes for CASRMALGGTDTQYF.

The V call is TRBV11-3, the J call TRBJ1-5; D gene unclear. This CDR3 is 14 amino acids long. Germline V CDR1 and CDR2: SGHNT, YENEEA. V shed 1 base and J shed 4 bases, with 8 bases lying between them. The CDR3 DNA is TGTGCCAGCAGCTTAGGGCAGTATAATCAGCCCCAGCATTTT. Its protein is CASSLGQYNQPQHF. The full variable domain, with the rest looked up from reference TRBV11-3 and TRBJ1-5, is EAGVVQSPRYKIIEKKQPVAFWCNPISGHNTLYWYLQNLGQGPELLIRYENEEAVDDSQLPKDRFSAERLKGVDSTLKIQPAELGDSAVYLCASSLGQYNQPQHFGDGTRLSIL.

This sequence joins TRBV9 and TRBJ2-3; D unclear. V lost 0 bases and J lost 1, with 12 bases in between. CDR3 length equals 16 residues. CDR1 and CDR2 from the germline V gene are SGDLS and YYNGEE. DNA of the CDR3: TGTGCCAGCAGCGTAGCTGCGAGCTCCGGCACAGATACGCAGTATTTT. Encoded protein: CASSVAASSGTDTQYF.

CDR3 nucleotide sequence: TGTGCCAGCAGGAGCTGGGACCTTGGAGGGGCCCAGCATTTT. Protein sequence: CASRSWDLGGAQHF. The chain combines TRBV6-8 with TRBJ1-5; D possibly corresponds to TRBD1 (5 bases). V lost 6 bases to trimming and J lost 11 bases, with 20 bases between them. CDR3 length: 14 amino acids. Germline V CDR1 and CDR2: MNHGY, SAAAGT.

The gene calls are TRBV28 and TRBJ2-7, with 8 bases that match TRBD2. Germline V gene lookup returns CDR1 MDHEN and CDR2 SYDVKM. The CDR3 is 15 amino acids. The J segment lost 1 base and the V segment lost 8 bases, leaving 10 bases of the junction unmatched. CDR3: CASRLSGIGSYEQYF. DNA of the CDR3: TGTGCCAGCCGCCTTAGCGGGATTGGATCCTACGAGCAGTACTTC.

The DNA of the CDR3 is TGCGCCAGCAGCCGAGATACTATACCGGGACAGGGGGCGCGTACTGAAGCTTTCTTT. It encodes CASSRDTIPGQGARTEAFF. The rearrangement uses TRBV5-1 and TRBJ1-1; TRBD1 matches 12 bases. This CDR3 has 19 residues. The V and J ends lost 4 bases and 5 bases, in that order; junction bases with no gene match: 18. Germline V gene sequence: CDR1 SGHRS, CDR2 YFSETQ.

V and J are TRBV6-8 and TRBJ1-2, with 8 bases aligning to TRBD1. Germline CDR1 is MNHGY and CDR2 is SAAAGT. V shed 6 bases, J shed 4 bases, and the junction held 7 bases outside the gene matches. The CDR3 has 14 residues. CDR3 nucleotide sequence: TGTGCCAGCAGCCCCGGGACAGGCGTCTATGGCTACACCTTC. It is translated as CASSPGTGVYGYTF.

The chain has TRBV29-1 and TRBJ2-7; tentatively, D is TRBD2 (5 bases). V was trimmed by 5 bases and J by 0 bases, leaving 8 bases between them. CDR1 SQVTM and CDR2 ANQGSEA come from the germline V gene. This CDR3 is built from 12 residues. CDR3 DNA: TGCAGCGTTAGCGGCTACTCCTACGAGCAGTACTTC. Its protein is CSVSGYSYEQYF.

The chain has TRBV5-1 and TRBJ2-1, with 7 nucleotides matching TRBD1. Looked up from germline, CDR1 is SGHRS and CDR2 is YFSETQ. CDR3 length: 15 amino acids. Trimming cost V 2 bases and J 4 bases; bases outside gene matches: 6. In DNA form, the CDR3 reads TGCGCCAGCAGCTTAGAGGGGGCGTCATACAATGAGCAGTTCTTC. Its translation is CASSLEGASYNEQFF.

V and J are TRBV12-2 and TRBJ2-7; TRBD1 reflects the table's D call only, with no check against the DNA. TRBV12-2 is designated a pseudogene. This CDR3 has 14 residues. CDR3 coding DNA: TGTGCCAGTACCTCCGGGACACTAAGCTACGAGCAGTACTTC. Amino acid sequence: CASTSGTLSYEQYF.

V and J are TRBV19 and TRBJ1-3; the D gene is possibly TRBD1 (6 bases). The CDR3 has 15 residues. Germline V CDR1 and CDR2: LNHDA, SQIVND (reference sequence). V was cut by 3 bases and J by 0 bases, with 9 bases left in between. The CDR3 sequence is CASSIGGSSGNTIYF. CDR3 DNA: TGTGCCAGTAGTATCGGGGGCTCCTCTGGAAACACCATATATTTT.

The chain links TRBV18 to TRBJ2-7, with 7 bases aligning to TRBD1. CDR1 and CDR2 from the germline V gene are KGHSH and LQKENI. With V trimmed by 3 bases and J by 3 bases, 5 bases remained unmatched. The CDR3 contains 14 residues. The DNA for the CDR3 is TGTGCCAGCTCACCCCCCCCAGGGGGCTACGAGCAGTACTTC. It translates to CASSPPPGGYEQYF.